These T cell receptor beta chains were read from a single sample in a study of response to subunit inactivated influenza vaccine. TCRdb processed the RT-PCR reads anew with MiXCR; each CDR3 protein has one entry. The data contain 300,000 to 350,000 distinct CDR3 sequences, 20% to 25% of them singletons. The sample was PBMCs from blood, taken about 20 months after vaccination. Source of these receptors: a man aged 50 to 75 who received an inactivated influenza vaccine. Both conserved end residues are part of each CDR3. Each record gives: CDR3 length, V gene, D gene, J gene, clone size, CDR3 DNA, CDR3 protein. A D gene is named only where the DNA matches it firmly. Expanded clones are given a class, and other clones once, few, many or no size at all.

>15|TRBV5-1|TRBD1|TRBJ1-2|few
TGCGCCAGCAGCTTGGTTGACAGGGGTGCGGATGGCTACACCTTC
CASSLVDRGADGYTF
>14|TRBV7-9|.|TRBJ1-5|.
TGTGCCAGCAGCCCGGCCGCCGGCAATCAGCCCCAGCATTTT
CASSPAAGNQPQHF
>12|TRBV25-1|.|TRBJ2-7|.
TGTGCCAGCAGTGAATATCAGTTCGAGCAGTACTTC
CASSEYQFEQYF
>14|TRBV7-2|.|TRBJ1-4|few
TGTGCCAGCAGCCTACTCGGGGGAGTTGAAAAACTGTTTTTT
CASSLLGGVEKLFF
>19|TRBV15|TRBD2|TRBJ2-2|.
TGTGCCACCAGCAGAGATAGAGGGACTAGCGGGAGGGGCACCGGGGAGCTGTTTTTT
CATSRDRGTSGRGTGELFF
>15|TRBV20-1|.|TRBJ1-5|few
TGCAGTGCTAGAGATCGGACACCGATCAATCAGCCCCAGCATTTT
CSARDRTPINQPQHF
>15|TRBV24-1|.|TRBJ2-2|.
TGTGCCACCAGTGATCCAGGGGCGAACACCGGGGAGCTGTTTTTT
CATSDPGANTGELFF
>14|TRBV3-1|TRBD1|TRBJ1-2|few
TGTGCCAGCAGCCAAGGACAGGGGGCCCTTGGCTACACCTTC
CASSQGQGALGYTF
>11|TRBV20-1|.|TRBJ1-1|.
TGCAGCGTCGGATGGGGCTCTGAAGCTTTCTTT
CSVGWGSEAFF
>16|TRBV15|TRBD2|TRBJ2-2|.
TGTGCCACCAGCAGAGATGGGGGGGGACGCACCGGGGAGCTGTTTTTT
CATSRDGGGRTGELFF
>18|TRBV10-2|.|TRBJ2-1|.
TGCGCCAGCAGTGAGTCGGGGGGGGCCCATAGCTCCTACAATGAGCAGTTCTTC
CASSESGGAHSSYNEQFF
>13|TRBV7-8|.|TRBJ2-7|few
TGTGCCAGCAGCCAGGGGAGGGATTACGAGCAGTACTTC
CASSQGRDYEQYF
>13|TRBV7-9|.|TRBJ1-2|few
TGTGCCGGCGAATCTACACAAAAATATGGCTACACCTTC
CAGESTQKYGYTF
>15|TRBV6-2/TRBV6-3|TRBD1|TRBJ2-1|.
TGTGCCAGCAGTTTCTTTCGGACAGGGGTGAATGAGCAGTTCTTC
CASSFFRTGVNEQFF
>15|TRBV5-1|TRBD2|TRBJ2-2|few
TGCGCCAGCAGCTACGACAGCGGGAGGTCCGGGGAGATGTTTTTT
CASSYDSGRSGEMFF
>15|TRBV3-1|TRBD2|TRBJ2-1|few
TGTGCCAGCAGCCGGGAGCGGGGGGCCTACAATGAGCAGTTCTTC
CASSRERGAYNEQFF
>18|TRBV12-3/TRBV12-4|.|TRBJ1-1|.
TGTGCCAGCAAAGGTAATCCGGGGTTCTGGGGACAGAACACTGAAGCTTTCTTT
CASKGNPGFWGQNTEAFF
>11|TRBV20-1|.|TRBJ1-1|many
TGCAGTGCTAGAGACTCAGCTGAAGCTTTCTTT
CSARDSAEAFF
>16|TRBV4-2|.|TRBJ1-4|once
TGTGCCAGCAGCCAAGAGAGAGGTGCAACTAATGAAAAACTGTTTTTT
CASSQERGATNEKLFF
>13|TRBV4-3|.|TRBJ2-3|.
TGCGCCAGCAGCCGGGAGAGGGCAGATACGCAGTATTTT
CASSRERADTQYF
>15|TRBV7-9|.|TRBJ1-2|many
TGTGCCAGCAGCTCGATTGTTATTCCTAACTATGGCTACACCTTC
CASSSIVIPNYGYTF
>11|TRBV3-1|.|TRBJ1-1|few
TGTGCCAGCAGCCATGGAGGGGAAGCTTTCTTT
CASSHGGEAFF
>14|TRBV7-9|.|TRBJ1-2|.
TGTGCCAGCAGCCCCGAGGAATCCAGCTATGGCTACACCTTC
CASSPEESSYGYTF
>14|TRBV2|TRBD1|TRBJ2-7|.
TGTGCCAGCAAACCGGGACAGAGCTCCTACGAGCAGTACTTC
CASKPGQSSYEQYF
>15|TRBV7-9|TRBD1|TRBJ1-4|many
TGTGCCAGCAGTCTAAAGACAGGGACTAATGAAAAACTGTTTTTT
CASSLKTGTNEKLFF
>18|TRBV9|.|TRBJ1-5|many
TGTGCCAGCAGCGTAGCTTGCCGTCCGAAAAAGGGGAATCAGCCCCAGCATTTT
CASSVACRPKKGNQPQHF
>13|TRBV6-6|.|TRBJ1-1|few
TGTGCCAGCAGTTACTCCTCAGCCACTGAAGCTTTCTTT
CASSYSSATEAFF
>12|TRBV7-2|.|TRBJ2-7|.
TGTGCCAGCAGCGGGAGCTCCTACGAGCAGTACTTC
CASSGSSYEQYF
>15|TRBV24-1|.|TRBJ1-5|few
TGTGCCACCAGTGATCCCGGGACGGACAATCAGCCCCAGCATTTT
CATSDPGTDNQPQHF
>15|TRBV7-7|TRBD2|TRBJ2-3|many
TGTGCTAGCAGTCTGGGACTAGCTAGCACAGATACGCAGTATTTT
CASSLGLASTDTQYF
>15|TRBV4-3|TRBD1|TRBJ2-1|.
TGCGCCAGCAGCCAAGAGGGACAGGGGAACAATGAGCAGTTCTTC
CASSQEGQGNNEQFF
>12|TRBV6-6|TRBD1|TRBJ2-7|.
TGTGCCAGCAGGACAGGGGGGAACGAGCAGTACTTC
CASRTGGNEQYF
>14|TRBV6-1|.|TRBJ1-2|few
TGTGCCAGCACCACAGGGTCGCCACACTATGGCTACACCTTC
CASTTGSPHYGYTF
>18|TRBV12-3/TRBV12-4|TRBD1|TRBJ1-5|.
TGTGCCAGCAGTTCGGGACAGGTTCTTTATCCTAGCAATCAGCCCCAGCATTTT
CASSSGQVLYPSNQPQHF
>14|TRBV27|.|TRBJ1-2|.
TGTGCCAGCAGCCCCGGGGCTTTTTACTATGGCTACACCTTC
CASSPGAFYYGYTF
>15|TRBV5-1|TRBD2|TRBJ2-7|few
TGCGCCAGCAGCAAGGGGACTAGCCTAACCTACGAGCAGTACTTC
CASSKGTSLTYEQYF
>14|TRBV20-1|.|TRBJ2-1|.
TGCAGTGCTGGCGGAGTAGCCTCCTACAATGAGCAGTTCTTC
CSAGGVASYNEQFF
>15|TRBV12-3/TRBV12-4|.|TRBJ1-4|few
TGTGCCAGCAGCCCTCCGGGCGGTTCTAATGAAAAACTGTTTTTT
CASSPPGGSNEKLFF
>15|TRBV6-1|.|TRBJ2-2|.
TGTGCCAGCAGGGAAGTCAAAGGTCATTCCGGGGAGCTGTTTTTT
CASREVKGHSGELFF
>16|TRBV28|TRBD1|TRBJ1-3|many
TGTGCCAGCAGTTTGAATGCAGGGGGCGCCGGAAACACCATATATTTT
CASSLNAGGAGNTIYF
>16|TRBV20-1|TRBD1|TRBJ2-7|once
TGCAGTGCTAGAGATATTGGGGGACAGGGGGTTTACGAGCAGTACTTC
CSARDIGGQGVYEQYF
>19|TRBV6-2/TRBV6-3|.|TRBJ1-5|few
TGTGCCAGCAGTTACTCGCCAACCAGGGAAACAGGCCCTCATAGGCCCCAGCATTTT
CASSYSPTRETGPHRPQHF
>16|TRBV4-1|TRBD1|TRBJ1-6|.
TGCGCCAGCAGCCAAGCGGGACAGTCCTATAATTCACCCCTCCACTTT
CASSQAGQSYNSPLHF
>14|TRBV12-3/TRBV12-4|.|TRBJ2-3|.
TGTGCCAGCAGCTATTTGTCTTTGACAGATACGCAGTATTTT
CASSYLSLTDTQYF
>18|TRBV11-1|TRBD1|TRBJ1-4|few
TGTGCCAGCAGCCCCCTGCTTGGGGACAGGGGGAAAAGGGGAAAACTGTTTTTT
CASSPLLGDRGKRGKLFF
>14|TRBV7-9|.|TRBJ1-1|.
TGTGCCAGCAGCTTACTCTCAGGCGAACGGGGAGCTTTCTTT
CASSLLSGERGAFF
>15|TRBV28|TRBD2|TRBJ2-1|.
TGTGCCAGCAGTTCCCTAGCGGACTACAACAATGAGCAGTTCTTC
CASSSLADYNNEQFF
>14|TRBV28|.|TRBJ2-7|few
TGTGCCACCTCCCATGGGGACATCACCTACGAGCAGTACTTC
CATSHGDITYEQYF
>16|TRBV12-3/TRBV12-4|TRBD2|TRBJ2-1|.
TGTGCCAGCAGTCCCCTCGGACTAGCGGGGCGGCATGAGCAGTTCTTC
CASSPLGLAGRHEQFF
>13|TRBV6-6|TRBD2|TRBJ2-7|.
TGTGCCAGCAGCAAAGGGAGGGACTACGAGCAGTACTTC
CASSKGRDYEQYF
>14|TRBV12-3/TRBV12-4|TRBD1|TRBJ2-3|.
TGTGCCAGCAGTTTAGGACAGGGGGCAGATACGCAGTATTTT
CASSLGQGADTQYF
>13|TRBV28|TRBD2|TRBJ2-7|few
TGTGCCAGCAAACTAGCGCAATCCTACGAGCAGTACTTC
CASKLAQSYEQYF
>15|TRBV5-1|.|TRBJ2-2|few
TGCGCCAGCAGCTTCGAGGGCAACCCGGCCGGGGAGCTGTTTTTT
CASSFEGNPAGELFF
>13|TRBV7-2|TRBD2|TRBJ2-5|once
TGTGCCAGCAGCATAGCGGGGGCGGAGACCCAGTACTTC
CASSIAGAETQYF
>14|TRBV29-1|.|TRBJ2-3|.
TGCAGCGTTGAAACGGGGGGCCGCACAGATACGCAGTATTTT
CSVETGGRTDTQYF
>14|TRBV11-1|.|TRBJ2-5|once
TGTGCCAGCAGCTCCCGCATAGACCAAGAGACCCAGTACTTC
CASSSRIDQETQYF
>14|TRBV5-6|.|TRBJ2-5|few
TGTGCCAGCAGCCCATGGACCGGTGAAGAGACCCAGTACTTC
CASSPWTGEETQYF